A single sample is the source of the 12 T cell receptor beta chains below, sequenced in a study of cytotoxic CD8 clonotypes in ibrutinib-treated CLL. Using immunoSEQ multiplex PCR, the repertoire was profiled, and TCRdb retains in-frame clones only, with some absent. Among 55,000 to 80,000 clones listed, less than 60% were seen once. Sequenced material: PBMCs, taken after 12 months of ibrutinib treatment. These receptor sequences come from a human donor with chronic lymphocytic leukemia.

V and J are TRBV10-2 and TRBJ1-5; D gene uncertain. V dropped 2 bases and J dropped 7 bases, with 15 bases sitting between them. The germline CDR1 and CDR2 sequences are WSHSY and SAAADI. CDR3 size: 15 residues. In DNA, the CDR3 is TGCGCCAGCAGTGAGGATTTGGGAATCCCACAGCCCCAGCATTTT. Translation: CASSEDLGIPQPQHF.

The genes are TRBV7-7 and TRBJ2-5; D may correspond to TRBD1 or TRBD2 (5 bases each). CDR3 length: 13 residues. Germline CDR1 reads SSHAT; CDR2 reads FNYEAQ (reference sequence). V was pared by 4 bases and J by 1 base, with 7 bases between. The CDR3: CASSSGPQETQYF. CDR3 nucleotide sequence: TGTGCCAGCAGCTCGGGGCCCCAAGAGACCCAGTACTTC.

This chain links TRBV5-8 with TRBJ2-5, with 7 positions matching TRBD2. The germline CDR1 and CDR2 sequences are SGHTS and YDEGEE. J lost 1 base, V lost 0 bases, and 3 bases had no gene match. There are 15 residues in the CDR3. The CDR3 coding sequence is TGTGCCAGCAGCTTGGGGGTAGCGGGCCAAGAGACCCAGTACTTC. Protein sequence: CASSLGVAGQETQYF. The variable domain in full, completed from reference TRBV5-8 and TRBJ2-5, reads EAGVTQSPTHLIKTRGQQATLRCSPISGHTSVYWYQQALGLGLQFLLWYDEGEERNRGNFPPRFSGRQFPNYSSELNVNALELEDSALYLCASSLGVAGQETQYFGPGTRLLVL.

This clone was picked up a small number of times. The chain links TRBV6-1 to TRBJ1-4; D unresolved. This CDR3 contains 15 residues. Germline V CDR1 and CDR2: MNHNS, SASEGT. Deletions cut 6 bases from V and 8 bases from J, with 19 bases between. CDR3 loop: CASRRTIPVGEKLFF. In nucleotides, the CDR3 is TGTGCCAGCAGACGCACCATTCCAGTAGGGGAAAAACTGTTTTTT.

This clone was detected a few times. V gene TRBV7-9 combines with J gene TRBJ2-1; D gene unclear. V was pared by 3 bases and J by 9 bases, with 6 bases between. Germline assignment: CDR1 SEHNR and CDR2 FQNEAQ (reference sequence). There are 11 residues in the CDR3. CDR3 in DNA: TGTGCCAGCAGCTTGCTTGCTGAGCAGTTCTTC. Translating it yields CASSLLAEQFF.

This sequence joins TRBV27 and TRBJ1-1, with D possibly being TRBD1 (5 bases). The CDR3 spans 13 residues. Germline V gene lookup returns CDR1 MNHEY and CDR2 SMNVEV (reference sequence). V shed 3 bases and J shed 6 bases, with 11 bases lying between them. Here the CDR3 DNA reads TGTGCCAGCAGTTTTCAGGGAAGACCTGAAGCTTTCTTT. It codes for CASSFQGRPEAFF.

The chain joins TRBV27 to TRBJ1-5; 8 nucleotides match TRBD1. CDR3 size: 15 residues. V lost 7 bases to trimming and J lost 3 bases; unmatched junction nucleotides: 8. CDR1 is MNHEY, CDR2 SMNVEV, per germline (reference sequence). In nucleotides, the CDR3 is TGTGCCAGCAAAATCGGACAGGGTCCCAATCAGCCCCAGCATTTT. Translating gives CASKIGQGPNQPQHF.

This chain links TRBV19 with TRBJ2-7, with unresolved D. CDR3 length: 14 residues. Germline V lookup: CDR1 LNHDA, CDR2 SQIVND (reference sequence). V was cut by 3 bases and J by 3 bases, with 12 bases left in between. CDR3 protein: CASSIGGTVYEQYF. The CDR3 nucleotides are TGTGCCAGTAGTATCGGTGGAACAGTCTACGAGCAGTACTTC.

This chain uses TRBV5-6 with TRBJ2-7; the D is unclear. CDR1 and CDR2 from the germline V gene are SGHDT and YYEEEE. The CDR3 spans 12 residues. V was cut by 7 bases and J by 6 bases, with 14 bases left in between. The CDR3, as DNA: TGTGCCAGCCTCTATCTATTCGCCGAGCAGTACGTC. Protein product: CASLYLFAEQYV.

This clone came up many times. The rearrangement uses TRBV5-4 and TRBJ2-1; D may correspond to TRBD1 or TRBD2 (6 bases each). The germline CDR1 and CDR2 sequences are SGHNT and YYREEE (reference sequence). This CDR3 has 15 amino acids. Trimming cost V 0 bases and J 9 bases, with 16 bases left between them. The CDR3 nucleotides read TGTGCCAGCAGCTTGGAGTCAGGGGTTAGCGGTGAGCAGTTCTTC. This codes for CASSLESGVSGEQFF.

This clone was seen just once. The chain links TRBV5-6 to TRBJ2-6, with D unresolved. This CDR3 region has 16 residues. Trimming cost V 2 bases and J 1 base, with 10 bases left between them. Germline-derived CDR1 and CDR2 are SGHDT and YYEEEE. CDR3 sequence (DNA): TGTGCCAGCAGCTTAGAGGTAAAGTCTGGGGCCAACGTCCTGACTTTC. It translates to CASSLEVKSGANVLTF.

V is TRBV5-4 and J is TRBJ1-6; tentative D call: TRBD1 (6 bases). The V and J ends lost 0 bases and 0 bases respectively, with 13 bases between them. CDR3 length: 18 residues. Germline V gives CDR1 SGHNT, CDR2 YYREEE (reference sequence). Here the CDR3 DNA reads TGTGCCAGCAGCTTGGTCCAGGGGTCGGGCTCCTATAATTCACCCCTCCACTTT. This sequence encodes CASSLVQGSGSYNSPLHF. The whole variable domain, remainder taken from reference TRBV5-4 and TRBJ1-6, is ETGVTQSPTHLIKTRGQQVTLRCSSQSGHNTVSWYQQALGQGPQFIFQYYREEENGRGNFPPRFSGLQFPNYSSELNVNALELDDSALYLCASSLVQGSGSYNSPLHFGNGTRLTVT.